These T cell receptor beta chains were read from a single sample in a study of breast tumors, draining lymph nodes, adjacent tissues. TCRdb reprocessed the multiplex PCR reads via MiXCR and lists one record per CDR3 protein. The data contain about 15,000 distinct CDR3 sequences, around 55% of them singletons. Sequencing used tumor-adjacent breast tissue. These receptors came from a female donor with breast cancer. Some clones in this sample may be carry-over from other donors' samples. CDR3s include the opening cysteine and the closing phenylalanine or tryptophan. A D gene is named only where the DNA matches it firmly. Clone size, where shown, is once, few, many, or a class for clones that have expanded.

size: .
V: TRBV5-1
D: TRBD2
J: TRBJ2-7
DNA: TGCGCCAGCAGATTACAGCGGGAGGCCTACGAGCAGTACTTC
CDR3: CASRLQREAYEQYF

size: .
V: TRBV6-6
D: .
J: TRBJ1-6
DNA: TGTGCCAGCAGTTACTCGAATTCACCCCTCCACTTT
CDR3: CASSYSNSPLHF

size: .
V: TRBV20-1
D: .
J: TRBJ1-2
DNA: TGCAGTGCTACGGGAGAAAACTATGGCTACACCTTC
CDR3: CSATGENYGYTF

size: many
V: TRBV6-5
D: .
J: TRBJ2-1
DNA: TGTGCCAGCAGTTCTCGAGGGGGGTATATAAATGAGCAGTTCTTC
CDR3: CASSSRGGYINEQFF

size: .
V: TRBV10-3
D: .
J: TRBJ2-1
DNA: TGTGCCATCAGCCCTCAGGCATTAGGTGAGCAGTTCTTC
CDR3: CAISPQALGEQFF

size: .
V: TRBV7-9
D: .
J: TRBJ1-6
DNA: TGTGCCAGCAGCTTGTCAGGGGCGGGCTCATCCCTCCACTTT
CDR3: CASSLSGAGSSLHF

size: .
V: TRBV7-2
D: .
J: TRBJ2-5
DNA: TGTGCCAGCAGCTTAGTAGGGGGGGCGGAGACCCAGTACTTC
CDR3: CASSLVGGAETQYF

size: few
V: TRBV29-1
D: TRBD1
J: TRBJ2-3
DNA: TGCAGCGTTGAACTCGGACAGGGGAAGTATTTT
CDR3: CSVELGQGKYF

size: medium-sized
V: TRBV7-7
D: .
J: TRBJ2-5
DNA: TGTGCTAGCAGCTTAGTAGATGGGGGAGAGACCCAGTACTTC
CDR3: CASSLVDGGETQYF

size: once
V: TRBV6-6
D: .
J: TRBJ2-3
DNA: TGTGCCAGCAGTCACTCGTTAGGTAGCACAGATACGCAGTATTTT
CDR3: CASSHSLGSTDTQYF

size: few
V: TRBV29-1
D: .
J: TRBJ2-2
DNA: TGCAGCGTTGAAAGGGGCCAAGCCACCGGGGAGCTGTTTTTT
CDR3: CSVERGQATGELFF

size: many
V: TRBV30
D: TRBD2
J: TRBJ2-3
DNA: TGTGCCTGGAGTGGACTAGCGGGTTCAGATACGCAGTATTTT
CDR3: CAWSGLAGSDTQYF

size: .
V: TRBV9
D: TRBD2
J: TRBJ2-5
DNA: TGTGCCAGCAGCGTAGATACTAGCGGGAGGAGGCAAGAGACCCAGTACTTC
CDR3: CASSVDTSGRRQETQYF

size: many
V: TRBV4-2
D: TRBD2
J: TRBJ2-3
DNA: TGTGCCAGCAGCCAAGTTGAGGCTAGCGGTGACACAGATACGCAGTATTTT
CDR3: CASSQVEASGDTDTQYF

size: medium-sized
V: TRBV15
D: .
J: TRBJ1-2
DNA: TGTGCCACCAGCAGAAGACAGACTAACTATGGCTACACCTTC
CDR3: CATSRRQTNYGYTF

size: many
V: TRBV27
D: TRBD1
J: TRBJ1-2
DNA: TGTGCCAGCAGTTTCCGACAGGGGGAGGGTGGCTACACCTTC
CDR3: CASSFRQGEGGYTF

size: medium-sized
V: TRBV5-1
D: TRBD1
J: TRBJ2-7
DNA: TGCGCCAGCAGCTTGGGGGACAGCAACGAGCAGTACTTC
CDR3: CASSLGDSNEQYF

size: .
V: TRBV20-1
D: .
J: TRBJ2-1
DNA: TGCAGTGCTAGAGATCACAATGAGCAGTTCTTC
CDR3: CSARDHNEQFF

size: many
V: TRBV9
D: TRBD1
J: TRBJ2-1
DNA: TGTGCCAGCAGCCCCGGGACAGGGGTCAATGAGCAGTTCTTC
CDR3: CASSPGTGVNEQFF

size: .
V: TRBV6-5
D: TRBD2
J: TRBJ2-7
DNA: TGTGCCAGCAGTCCCCTGACTAGCGGGGGGGCCTACGAGCAGTACTTC
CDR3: CASSPLTSGGAYEQYF

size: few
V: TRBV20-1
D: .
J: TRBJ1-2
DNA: TGCAGTGTCCCTTTTAGAGTGGCTATATTCTTATGTGCTAACTATGGCTACACCTTC
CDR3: CSVPFRVAIFLCANYGYTF

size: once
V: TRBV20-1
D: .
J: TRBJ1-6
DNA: TGCAGTGCTGTCCGCAGGGGAGGAGATAATTCACCCCTCCACTTT
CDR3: CSAVRRGGDNSPLHF

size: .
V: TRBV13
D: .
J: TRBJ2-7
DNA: TGTGCCAGCAGCTACGGGGACTCCTCCTACGAGCAGTACTTC
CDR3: CASSYGDSSYEQYF

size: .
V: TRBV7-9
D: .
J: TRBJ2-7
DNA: TGTGCCAGCAGCTCTAGGGACGCCTACGAGCAGTACTTC
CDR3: CASSSRDAYEQYF

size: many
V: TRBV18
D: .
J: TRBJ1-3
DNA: TGTGCCAGCTCGGGTTCCTTCTCTGGAAACACCATATATTTT
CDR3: CASSGSFSGNTIYF

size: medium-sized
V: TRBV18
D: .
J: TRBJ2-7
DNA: TGTGCCAGCTCACCAGGACCAGCCTACGAGCAGTACTTC
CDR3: CASSPGPAYEQYF

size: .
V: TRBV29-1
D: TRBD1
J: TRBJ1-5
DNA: TGCAGCGCCGGGACAGGGAATCAGCCCCAGCATTTT
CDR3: CSAGTGNQPQHF

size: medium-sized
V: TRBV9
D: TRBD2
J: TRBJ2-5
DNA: TGTGCCAGCAGCTCCGGGGAGGGGAGAGAGACCCAGTACTTC
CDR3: CASSSGEGRETQYF

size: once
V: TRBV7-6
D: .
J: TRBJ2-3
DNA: TGTGCCAGCAGCCCTAACAGAGATACGCAGTATTTC
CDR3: CASSPNRDTQYF

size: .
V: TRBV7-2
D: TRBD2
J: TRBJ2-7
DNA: TGTGCCAGCAGCTTAGTTGCGCCGGGACTAGCGGGAGAGGAGCAGTACTTC
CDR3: CASSLVAPGLAGEEQYF

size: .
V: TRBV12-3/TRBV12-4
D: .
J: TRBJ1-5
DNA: TGTGCCAGCAGTTTCGGGTCCCTTACCGGGACAATCAATCAGCCCCAGCATTTT
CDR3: CASSFGSLTGTINQPQHF

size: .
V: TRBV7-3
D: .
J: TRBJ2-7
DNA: TGTGCCAGCAGCTCCGGACAGTCCTACGAGCAGTACTTC
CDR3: CASSSGQSYEQYF

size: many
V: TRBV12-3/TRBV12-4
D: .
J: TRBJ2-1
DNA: TGTGCCAGCAGCCGGACGCGGGTCGAGCAGTTCTTC
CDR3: CASSRTRVEQFF

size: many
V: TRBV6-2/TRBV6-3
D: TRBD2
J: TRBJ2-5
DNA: TGTGCCAGCAGTCACCCCGGGACTAGCGGGAGTGGGGCCCTCCAAGAGACCCAGTACTTC
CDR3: CASSHPGTSGSGALQETQYF

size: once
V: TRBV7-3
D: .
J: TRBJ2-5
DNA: TGTGCCAGCAGCCAAGCAGCTGAGGAGACCCAGTACTTC
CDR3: CASSQAAEETQYF

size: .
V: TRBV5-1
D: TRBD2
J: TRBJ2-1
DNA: TGCGCCAGCAGCCCAGAGGGGCGGGGGGATGGCAATGAGCAGTTCTTC
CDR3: CASSPEGRGDGNEQFF

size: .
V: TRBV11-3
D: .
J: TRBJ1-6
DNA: TGTGCCAGCAGCCAAGCCGGGTCCAGCTATTCACCCCTCCACTTT
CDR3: CASSQAGSSYSPLHF

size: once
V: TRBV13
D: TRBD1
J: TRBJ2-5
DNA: TGTGCCAGCAGCTCCTCCGGGACAGGATTCGTATTAGAAGAGACCCAGTACTTC
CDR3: CASSSSGTGFVLEETQYF

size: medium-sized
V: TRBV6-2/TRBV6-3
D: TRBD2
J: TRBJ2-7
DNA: TGTGCCAGCATCCCTGGACTAGCGGGGTCCTACGAGCAGTACTTC
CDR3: CASIPGLAGSYEQYF